This T cell receptor (beta chain) was documented in a study of CD8 T cells in ankylosing spondylitis. The authors made TCR beta libraries by quantitative 5'-RACE with molecular barcodes. TCRdb re-analysed the 5' RACE reads in MiXCR, keeping a single row per CDR3 protein. The repertoire holds a few hundred thousand distinct CDR3 sequences, with under 25% as singletons. The study, taken as a whole, reports: In ankylosing spondylitis blood, a motif of about eight highly homologous TCR beta variants appeared characteristic. Disease-associated clones were reportedly significantly overrepresented in matched ankylosing spondylitis synovial fluid.

Germline loops: CDR1 SGHTA, CDR2 FQGNSA. V was trimmed by 2 bases and J by 0 bases, leaving 11 bases between them. This CDR3 spans 17 amino acids. Concerning this clonotype itself: As yet, its antigen is unknown.

This chain links TRBV7-2 with TRBJ2-6; D may correspond to TRBD1 or TRBD2 (6 bases each). This sequence originates from a male donor with ankylosing spondylitis. Sequenced input: blood, either unsorted or a sorted T cell fraction (not recorded which). CDR3 region: CASSLQGTYSGANVLTF. The CDR3 DNA reads as TGTGCCAGCAGCTTACAGGGGACTTACTCTGGGGCCAACGTCCTGACTTTC.